Shown below are 8 T cell receptor beta chains from a single sample sequenced in a study of liver allograft versus peripheral blood T cells. Across the whole study: Graft-liver T cell receptor repertoires were compared against recipient peripheral blood repertoires.

TCRdb re-called the reads with MiXCR, one entry per CDR3 protein. The table records approximately 5,200 distinct CDR3 sequences, under 20% of them present only once. These receptors all stem from a human patient who had a liver transplant. These T cells may partly come from the graft donor.

This clonotype has a handful of counts. This chain joins TRBV12-5 and TRBJ2-3; D is unresolved. Per germline, CDR1 LGHNT and CDR2 FRNRAP. This CDR3 has 13 residues. V dropped 2 bases and J dropped 6 bases, with 9 bases sitting between them. CDR3 sequence (DNA): TGTGCTAGTGGTTTGTTTGAGGTTGATACGCAGTATTTT. It translates to CASGLFEVDTQYF.

The chain carries TRBV12-3 or TRBV12-4 and TRBJ1-6, with unresolved D. V lost 6 bases to trimming and J lost 5 bases, with 17 bases between them. This CDR3 has 16 amino acids. CDR3 residues: CASSQNRLSDNSPLHF. In DNA, the CDR3 is TGTGCCAGCAGCCAAAACCGGTTATCCGATAATTCACCCCTCCACTTT.

This clonotype is labeled medium-sized. The chain recombines TRBV10-3 with TRBJ1-1; a possible D gene is TRBD1 (6 bases). The ends were cut back, 3 bases at V and 4 bases at J, with 9 bases in the middle. The length of the CDR3 is 13 residues. The germline CDR1 and CDR2 sequences are ENHRY and SYGVKD. CDR3 sequence reads: CAISDQGSTEAFF. The CDR3 nucleotides read TGTGCCATCAGTGACCAGGGGAGCACTGAAGCTTTCTTT.

This clonotype was seen repeatedly, ten times or more. V is TRBV19 and J is TRBJ1-6, with a possible D match to TRBD1 (5 bases). The germline CDR1 and CDR2 sequences are LNHDA and SQIVND (reference sequence). V was shortened by 9 bases and J by 3 bases, with 15 bases between the two germline ends. The CDR3 runs 15 residues. The CDR3 nucleotides read TGTGCCAGCTCTTGGGGGGGGAGCTATAATTCACCCCTCCACTTT. It codes for CASSWGGSYNSPLHF.

The V and J genes are TRBV28 and TRBJ2-7, with TRBD1 matching 7 bases. Germline V lookup: CDR1 MDHEN, CDR2 SYDVKM. Trimming cost V 0 bases and J 5 bases; bases outside gene matches: 7. This CDR3 is 15 amino acids long. The CDR3 nucleotides are TGTGCCAGCAGTTTATGGGGACAGCCGGGCAACGAGCAGTACTTC. It encodes CASSLWGQPGNEQYF.

This clonotype was recorded many times. The chain is built from TRBV7-2 and TRBJ1-2; perhaps TRBD1 as D (5 bases). V was shortened by 5 bases and J by 4 bases, with 20 bases between the two germline ends. Germline lookup yields CDR1 SGHTA and CDR2 FQGNSA. The CDR3 sequence is 16 residues long. In DNA, the CDR3 is TGTGCCAGCAGCCCCCCCGCCGGGGGGGGAAGCTATGGCTACACCTTC. Its translation is CASSPPAGGGSYGYTF.

This clonotype was seen only a few times. The CDR3 coding sequence is TGTGCCAGCAGCGCTGGACTAGCGGGAACGTGGAATGAGCAGTTCTTC. It is translated as CASSAGLAGTWNEQFF. The rearrangement uses TRBV5-6 and TRBJ2-1, with TRBD2 identical over 12 bases. This CDR3 contains 16 residues. V shed 4 bases, J shed 7 bases, and the junction held 9 bases outside the gene matches. Germline values: CDR1 SGHDT, CDR2 YYEEEE.

Judged by abundance, this clonotype is large (0.1 to 1%). This chain joins TRBV7-2 and TRBJ1-2; D uncertain. There are 14 residues in the CDR3. V lost 0 bases and J lost 8, with 13 bases in between. Germline lookup yields CDR1 SGHTA and CDR2 FQGNSA. CDR3 loop: CASSLAPDMEGYTF. In nucleotides, the CDR3 is TGTGCCAGCAGCTTAGCTCCTGACATGGAAGGCTACACCTTC.